This record looks at one T cell receptor (beta chain) sequence and its context. Its antigen is not identified. Germline trimming cut 3 bases from V and 6 bases from J; bases unmatched to any gene: 7. This CDR3 is 15 amino acids long. Germline CDR1 and CDR2: SGDLS and YYNGEE. Genomic DNA provided the template from which TCR beta VDJ and CDR3 profiles were obtained. TCRdb re-called the reads with MiXCR, one entry per CDR3 protein. Among about 180,000 distinct CDR3 sequences listed, nearly 65% were seen once. The authors sequenced patients whose flow cytometry had shown CD8+CD57+ cell expansion. No therapy was given to patients before blood sampling. The sample comes from a study of CD8+CD57+ T cells in acquired aplastic anemia. The study, taken as a whole, reports: Controls and patients did not differ significantly in CD8+ Simpson's diversity.

The chain employs TRBV9 and TRBJ1-5; 9 positions agree with TRBD1. The TCR originated in a human donor with aplastic anemia. The sample taken for sequencing was sorted CD4+, CD8+, or CD8+CD57+ T cells (not recorded which) from PBMCs. The CDR3: CASSADTGGTQPQHF. In DNA form, the CDR3 reads TGTGCCAGCAGCGCAGACACAGGGGGCACTCAGCCCCAGCATTTT.